This entry lists 21 T cell receptor beta chains sequenced from one sample in a study of blood T cell repertoires in COVID-19. Sequencing used immunoSEQ multiplex PCR; TCRdb keeps in-frame clones, though not all of them. Among 360,000 or so clones listed, about 92% were seen once. Sequences were obtained from peripheral blood. Every receptor here comes from a woman aged 55 to 70 with COVID-19, enrolled during active disease.

The J gene is TRBJ1-2, the V gene TRBV7-8; tentative D call: TRBD1 (6 bases). V was clipped by 0 bases and J by 8 bases, with 16 bases between them. Germline V gene data show CDR1 as SGHVS and CDR2 as FQNEAQ. The CDR3 has 15 amino acids. The CDR3 sequence is CASSLAFRGAEGYTF. DNA for the CDR3: TGTGCCAGCAGCTTAGCTTTCCGGGGGGCGGAAGGCTACACCTTC.

This sequence joins TRBV5-1 and TRBJ1-1; D possibly corresponds to TRBD1 (5 bases). Deletions cut 4 bases from V and 3 bases from J, with 16 bases between. The V gene's germline CDR1 is SGHRS and CDR2 YFSETQ. This CDR3 has 15 residues. The CDR3 sequence: CASSPLQTVDTEAFF. For the CDR3, the DNA is TGCGCCAGCAGCCCACTCCAGACAGTCGACACTGAAGCTTTCTTT.

The rearrangement uses TRBV28 and TRBJ2-5; tentative D call: TRBD2 (7 bases). Germline-derived CDR1 and CDR2 are MDHEN and SYDVKM. Trimming removed 8 bases from V and 0 bases from J, with 19 bases in between. The CDR3 loop spans 16 amino acids. The DNA of the CDR3 is TGTGCCAGCTCATCAGGGGAGGGAGTGGACCAAGAGACCCAGTACTTC. Translation gives CASSSGEGVDQETQYF.

V and J are TRBV3-1 (or the pseudogene TRBV3-2) and TRBJ1-6; TRBD1 matches at 9 bases. The CDR3 runs 18 residues. Per germline, CDR1 LGHDT and CDR2 YNNKEL (reference sequence). After removal of 0 bases from V and 2 bases from J, the junction contained 5 bases not matched to a gene. This CDR3 is CASSQDLGQGTYNSPLHF. The CDR3 coding sequence is TGTGCCAGCAGCCAAGATCTAGGACAGGGGACCTATAATTCACCCCTCCACTTT.

The chain recombines TRBV5-5 with TRBJ1-5; no clear D gene. V lost 4 bases and J 6 bases, leaving 20 bases between the germline ends. The CDR3 is 16 residues long. Germline V gene lookup returns CDR1 SGHKS and CDR2 YYEKEE (reference sequence). The CDR3 here is CASSLVSGRGGQPQHF. The CDR3 region has the DNA TGTGCCAGCAGCCTCGTGAGTGGCCGGGGTGGTCAGCCCCAGCATTTT.

J is TRBJ1-1 and V is TRBV5-1; tentative D call: TRBD1 (6 bases). Deletions cut 2 bases from V and 1 base from J, with 12 bases between. CDR1 is SGHRS, CDR2 YFSETQ, per germline. There are 15 residues in the CDR3. The CDR3 here is CASSFGGAANTEAFF. CDR3 DNA: TGCGCCAGCAGCTTTGGGGGGGCGGCGAACACTGAAGCTTTCTTT.

V gene TRBV12-3 or TRBV12-4 combines with J gene TRBJ1-1, with a weak D call TRBD1 (6 bases). V was clipped by 2 bases and J by 8 bases, with 9 bases between them. The CDR3 has 12 residues. CDR3 nucleotide sequence: TGTGCCAGCAGTTTAAACAGGGCCGAAGCTTTCTTT. Its protein is CASSLNRAEAFF.

The gene calls are TRBV5-1 and TRBJ2-7; D uncertain. Trimming cost V 3 bases and J 4 bases, with 8 bases left between them. The CDR3 is 12 amino acids. Germline lookup yields CDR1 SGHRS and CDR2 YFSETQ. CDR3 DNA: TGCGCCAGCAGCTCCTACCGGTACGAGCAGTACTTC. It yields the protein CASSSYRYEQYF.

The chain carries TRBV5-6 and TRBJ2-2; D call uncertain. CDR1 is SGHDT and CDR2 is YYEEEE in the germline V gene. This CDR3 spans 14 amino acids. Trimming stripped 5 bases from V and 1 base from J, with 9 bases between. The CDR3 sequence is CASRPPGNTGELFF. CDR3 bases: TGTGCCAGCAGACCTCCAGGGAACACCGGGGAGCTGTTTTTT.

V gene TRBV23-1 combines with J gene TRBJ1-1; 9 nucleotides match TRBD1. TRBV23-1 is an ORF, with its function uncertain. V lost 6 bases and J lost 8; bases outside the gene matches: 13. The CDR3 spans 15 residues. The DNA for the CDR3 is TGCGCCAGCAGGCCTAGCGGGGGACAGGGAGTGGAAGCTTTCTTT. It codes for CASRPSGGQGVEAFF.

This rearrangement joins TRBV6-5 to TRBJ1-2; 7 bases fit TRBD1. The germline V gene encodes CDR1 MNHEY and CDR2 SVGAGI. V lost 6 bases and J lost 4; bases outside the gene matches: 8. The CDR3 extends over 14 amino acids. The CDR3, as DNA: TGTGCCAGCAGATCCGGGACAGCCTCCTATGGCTACACCTTC. Translation: CASRSGTASYGYTF.

The chain carries TRBV5-1 and TRBJ2-3; D is possibly TRBD2 (6 bases). Trimming removed 4 bases from V and 0 bases from J, with 18 bases in between. There are 17 residues in the CDR3. Germline loops: CDR1 SGHRS, CDR2 YFSETQ. CDR3 in DNA: TGCGCCAGCAGCCCTTATCCGGGGGTTACTAGCACAGATACGCAGTATTTT. Amino acids: CASSPYPGVTSTDTQYF. The variable domain in full, completed from reference TRBV5-1 and TRBJ2-3, reads KAGVTQTPRYLIKTRGQQVTLSCSPISGHRSVSWYQQTPGQGLQFLFEYFSETQRNKGNFPGRFSGRQFSNSRSEMNVSTLELGDSALYLCASSPYPGVTSTDTQYFGPGTRLTVL.

The chain couples TRBV3-1 (or the pseudogene TRBV3-2) to TRBJ1-2, with 9 nucleotides matching TRBD1. J lost 3 bases, V lost 1 base, and 6 bases had no gene match. Looked up from germline, CDR1 is LGHDT and CDR2 is YNNKEL (reference sequence). CDR3 size: 16 residues. CDR3 residues: CASSQAGQGMDYGYTF. For the CDR3, the DNA is TGTGCCAGCAGCCAAGCCGGACAGGGGATGGACTATGGCTACACCTTC.

The V gene is TRBV5-1, the J gene TRBJ1-1; 7 bases match TRBD1. The CDR3 has 16 amino acids. Germline CDR1 SGHRS, CDR2 YFSETQ. The V segment lost 4 bases and the J segment 4 bases; nucleotides outside the gene matches: 13. CDR3 coding DNA: TGCGCCAGCAGCCAGAGGGACAGTCGGCTTAGCACTGAAGCTTTCTTT. It encodes CASSQRDSRLSTEAFF.

The chain recombines TRBV2 with TRBJ2-4; possibly TRBD2 for D (7 bases). The V and J ends lost 10 bases and 6 bases respectively, with 28 bases between them. Germline V gene lookup returns CDR1 SNHLY and CDR2 FYNNEI. This CDR3 has 17 amino acids. For the CDR3, the DNA is TGTGCCATCACGGGTGGGGGGGCTCCCTCCTGGAGAAACATTCAGTACTTC. This codes for CAITGGGAPSWRNIQYF.

The chain couples TRBV6-5 to TRBJ1-1; 7 bases line up with TRBD1. The CDR3 length is 13 residues. The V segment lost 7 bases and the J segment 4 bases; nucleotides outside the gene matches: 6. Per the germline V gene, CDR1 is MNHEY and CDR2 is SVGAGI. CDR3 in amino acids: CASKPGGGTEAFF. For the CDR3, the DNA is TGTGCCAGCAAACCAGGGGGAGGCACTGAAGCTTTCTTT.

The V gene is TRBV7-9, the J gene TRBJ1-2; 10 positions match TRBD1. The germline gives CDR1 SEHNR, CDR2 FQNEAQ (reference sequence). Trimming at V came to 4 bases and at J to 1 base, leaving 3 bases not matched to a gene. The CDR3 length is 15 residues. The DNA of the CDR3 is TGTGCCAGCAGCTCCGGGACAGGGGATAACTATGGCTACACCTTC. Translating gives CASSSGTGDNYGYTF. The full variable domain, rest sourced from reference TRBV7-9 and TRBJ1-2, is DTGVSQNPRHKITKRGQNVTFRCDPISEHNRLYWYRQTLGQGPEFLTYFQNEAQLEKSRLLSDRFSAERPKGSFSTLEIQRTEQGDSAMYLCASSSGTGDNYGYTFGSGTRLTVV.

The V and J genes are TRBV7-9 and TRBJ1-1; D unresolved. There are 13 residues in the CDR3. The germline V gene has CDR1 SEHNR and CDR2 FQNEAQ (reference sequence). V gave up 5 bases and J gave up 8 bases, with 15 bases separating them. In DNA form, the CDR3 reads TGTGCCAGCAGCCCAGATGGGCCACTGGAAGCTTTCTTT. Its translation is CASSPDGPLEAFF.

This clone has only a few counts. This chain connects TRBV2 to TRBJ2-2; TRBD1 matches at 8 bases. The V gene's germline CDR1 is SNHLY and CDR2 FYNNEI. This CDR3 comprises 16 residues. With 6 bases clipped from V and 2 bases from J, the junction kept 8 bases outside the gene matches. CDR3 loop: CASRRGQVQNTGELFF. The CDR3 coding sequence is TGTGCCAGCAGAAGGGGACAGGTCCAAAACACCGGGGAGCTGTTTTTT.

The CDR3 sequence is CASMGQGIYGYTF. For the CDR3, the DNA is TGTGCCAGCATGGGACAGGGGATCTATGGCTACACCTTC. V gene TRBV25-1 combines with J gene TRBJ1-2, with 10 bases matching TRBD1. Trimming cost V 7 bases and J 4 bases; bases outside gene matches: 3. The CDR3 sequence is 13 residues long. Germline CDR1 is MGHDK and CDR2 is SYGVNS.

The chain carries TRBV6-4 and TRBJ2-3; D ambiguous. This CDR3 has 13 residues. V gave up 6 bases and J gave up 2 bases, with 9 bases separating them. The germline V gene encodes CDR1 MRHNA and CDR2 SNTAGT. CDR3 nucleotide sequence: TGTGCCAGCAGGCGAAGCCTCACAGATACGCAGTATTTT. Protein: CASRRSLTDTQYF.